This TCR beta chain appears in the sequencing data of a study of blood T cell repertoires in COVID-19. About the research overall: From the United States, Italy and Spain came samples of acute and convalescent COVID-19. PBMCs, B-cell-depleted T cells, or T cells provided the cDNA or gDNA that made up the material.

In the authors' methods: Nucleated cell number was recorded as an estimate derived from reference gene primer amplification. The assay was immunoSEQ multiplex PCR, and TCRdb's table has in-frame clones only and misses some. The V and J calls and clone size are taken from that table; D and trimming were inferred from the DNA. This sample has 55,000 to 90,000 clones, with approximately 84% found just once. CDR1 is MNHEY, CDR2 SMNVEV, per germline (reference sequence). There are 15 residues in the CDR3. Trimming at V came to 5 bases and at J to 2 bases, leaving 7 bases not matched to a gene. The chain employs TRBV27 and TRBJ2-3; 7 nucleotides match TRBD1. The clonotype comes from a woman aged 55-75 years with acute or convalescent COVID-19. Input material: peripheral blood. CDR3 amino acids: CASSPRQGSTDTQYF. The CDR3 bases are TGTGCCAGCAGTCCCAGACAGGGCTCCACAGATACGCAGTATTTT.